The clone carrying this T cell receptor beta chain was found many times. Some clones are missing from TCRdb's copy, which holds only in-frame ones; the method was immunoSEQ multiplex PCR. The counts give some 23,000 clones, none of them seen only once; around 1.9% is held by the top ten. These data belong to a study of T cells after posttransplantation cyclophosphamide. Trimming removed 4 bases from V and 0 bases from J, with 12 bases in between. The CDR3 runs 16 residues. CDR1 and CDR2 from the germline V gene are MGHRA and YSYEKL. Busulfan-fludarabine conditioning, marrow transplant, and cyclophosphamide on days +3 and +4 were administered.

The TCR was taken from a male patient in his late teens or twenties who received an allogeneic stem cell transplant from a related donor, was CMV-positive, and had no GVHD. The graft donor may have contributed some T cells. The J gene is TRBJ2-2, the V gene TRBV4-1, with D unresolved. The specimen was PBMCs, collected after allogeneic stem cell transplant with posttransplant cyclophosphamide. CDR3 loop: CASSPLSYPNTGELFF. The CDR3 coding sequence is TGCGCCAGCAGCCCTCTAAGCTATCCGAACACCGGGGAGCTGTTTTTT.